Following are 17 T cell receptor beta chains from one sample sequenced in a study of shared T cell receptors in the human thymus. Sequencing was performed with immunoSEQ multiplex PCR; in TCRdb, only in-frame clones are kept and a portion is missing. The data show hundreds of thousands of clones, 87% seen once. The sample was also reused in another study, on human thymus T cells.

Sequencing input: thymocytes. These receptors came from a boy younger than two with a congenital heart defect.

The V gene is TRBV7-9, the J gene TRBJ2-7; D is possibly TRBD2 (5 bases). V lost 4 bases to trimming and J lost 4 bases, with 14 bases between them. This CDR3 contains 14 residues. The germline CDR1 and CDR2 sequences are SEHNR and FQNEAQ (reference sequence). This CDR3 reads CASSYEGLRYEQYF. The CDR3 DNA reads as TGTGCCAGCAGCTATGAGGGTTTAAGATACGAGCAGTACTTC. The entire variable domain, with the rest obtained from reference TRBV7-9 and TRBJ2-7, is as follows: DTGVSQNPRHKITKRGQNVTFRCDPISEHNRLYWYRQTLGQGPEFLTYFQNEAQLEKSRLLSDRFSAERPKGSFSTLEIQRTEQGDSAMYLCASSYEGLRYEQYFGPGTRLTVT.

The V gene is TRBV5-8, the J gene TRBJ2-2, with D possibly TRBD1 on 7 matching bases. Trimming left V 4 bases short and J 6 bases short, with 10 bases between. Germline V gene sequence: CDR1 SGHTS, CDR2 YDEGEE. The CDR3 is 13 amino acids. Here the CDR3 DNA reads TGTGCCAGCAGCCTCAGGGGGGCCGGGGAGCTGTTTTTT. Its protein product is CASSLRGAGELFF. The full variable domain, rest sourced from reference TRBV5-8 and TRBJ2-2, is EAGVTQSPTHLIKTRGQQATLRCSPISGHTSVYWYQQALGLGLQFLLWYDEGEERNRGNFPPRFSGRQFPNYSSELNVNALELEDSALYLCASSLRGAGELFFGEGSRLTVL.

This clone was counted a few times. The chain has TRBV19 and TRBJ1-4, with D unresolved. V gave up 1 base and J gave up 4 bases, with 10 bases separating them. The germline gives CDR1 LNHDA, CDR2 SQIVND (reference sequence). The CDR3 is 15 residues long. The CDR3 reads CASSIAPGLNEKLFF. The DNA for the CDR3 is TGTGCCAGTAGTATAGCCCCAGGACTTAATGAAAAACTGTTTTTT.

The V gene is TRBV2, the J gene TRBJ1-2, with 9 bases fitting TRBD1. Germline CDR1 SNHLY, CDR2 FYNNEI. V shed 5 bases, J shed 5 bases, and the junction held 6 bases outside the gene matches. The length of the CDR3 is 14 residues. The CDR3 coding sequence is TGTGCCAGCAGTATAACAGGGGGCATATATGGCTACACCTTC. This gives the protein CASSITGGIYGYTF.

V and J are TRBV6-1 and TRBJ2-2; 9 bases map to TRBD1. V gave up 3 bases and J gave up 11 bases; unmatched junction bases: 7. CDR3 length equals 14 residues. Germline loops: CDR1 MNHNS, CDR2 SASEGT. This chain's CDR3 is CASSEYRGRVELFF. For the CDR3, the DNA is TGTGCCAGCAGTGAGTACAGGGGGCGAGTCGAGCTGTTTTTT.

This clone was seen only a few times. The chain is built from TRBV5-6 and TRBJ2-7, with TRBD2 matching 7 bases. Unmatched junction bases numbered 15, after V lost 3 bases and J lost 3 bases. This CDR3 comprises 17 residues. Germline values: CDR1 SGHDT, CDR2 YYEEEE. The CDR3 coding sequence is TGTGCCAGCAGCTCCGGAGACCTGACTAGCATTAACTACGAGCAGTACTTC. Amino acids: CASSSGDLTSINYEQYF. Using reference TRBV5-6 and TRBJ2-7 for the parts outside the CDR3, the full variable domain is DAGVTQSPTHLIKTRGQQVTLRCSPKSGHDTVSWYQQALGQGPQFIFQYYEEEERQRGNFPDRFSGHQFPNYSSELNVNALLLGDSALYLCASSSGDLTSINYEQYFGPGTRLTVT.

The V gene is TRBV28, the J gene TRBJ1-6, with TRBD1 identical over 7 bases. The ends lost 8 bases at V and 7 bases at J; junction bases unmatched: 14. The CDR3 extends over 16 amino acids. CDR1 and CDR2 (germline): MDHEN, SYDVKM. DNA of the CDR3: TGTGCCAGCCACCAGACGGGGGACAGCCCAAATTCACCCCTCCACTTT. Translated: CASHQTGDSPNSPLHF. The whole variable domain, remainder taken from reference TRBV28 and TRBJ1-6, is DVKVTQSSRYLVKRTGEKVFLECVQDMDHENMFWYRQDPGLGLRLIYFSYDVKMKEKGDIPEGYSVSREKKERFSLILESASTNQTSMYLCASHQTGDSPNSPLHFGNGTRLTVT.

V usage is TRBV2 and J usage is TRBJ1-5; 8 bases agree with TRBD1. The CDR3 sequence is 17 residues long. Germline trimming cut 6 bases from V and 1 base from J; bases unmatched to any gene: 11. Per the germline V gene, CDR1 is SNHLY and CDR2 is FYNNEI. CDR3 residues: CASSLPGTGLSNQPQHF. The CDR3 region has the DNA TGTGCCAGCAGCCTCCCTGGGACAGGACTGAGCAATCAGCCCCAGCATTTT.

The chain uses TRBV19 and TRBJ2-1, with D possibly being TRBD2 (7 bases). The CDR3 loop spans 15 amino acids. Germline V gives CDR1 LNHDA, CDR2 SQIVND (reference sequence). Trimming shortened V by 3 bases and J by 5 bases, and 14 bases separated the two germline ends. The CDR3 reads CASSIMEGGDNEQFF. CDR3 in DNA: TGTGCCAGTAGTATTATGGAGGGGGGGGACAATGAGCAGTTCTTC.

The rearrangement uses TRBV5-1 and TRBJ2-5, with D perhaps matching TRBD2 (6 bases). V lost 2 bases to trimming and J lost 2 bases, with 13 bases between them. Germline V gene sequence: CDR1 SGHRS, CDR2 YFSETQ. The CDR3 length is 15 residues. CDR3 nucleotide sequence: TGCGCCAGCAGCTTACTGGGACTGATGCAAGAGACCCAGTACTTC. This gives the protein CASSLLGLMQETQYF.

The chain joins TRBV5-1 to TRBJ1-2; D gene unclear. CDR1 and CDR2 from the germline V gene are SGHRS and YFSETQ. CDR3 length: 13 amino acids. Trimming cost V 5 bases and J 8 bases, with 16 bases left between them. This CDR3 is CASREAAGGGYTF. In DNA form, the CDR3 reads TGCGCCAGCAGGGAGGCAGCGGGTGGAGGCTACACCTTC. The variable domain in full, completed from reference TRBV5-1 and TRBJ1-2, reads KAGVTQTPRYLIKTRGQQVTLSCSPISGHRSVSWYQQTPGQGLQFLFEYFSETQRNKGNFPGRFSGRQFSNSRSEMNVSTLELGDSALYLCASREAAGGGYTFGSGTRLTVV.

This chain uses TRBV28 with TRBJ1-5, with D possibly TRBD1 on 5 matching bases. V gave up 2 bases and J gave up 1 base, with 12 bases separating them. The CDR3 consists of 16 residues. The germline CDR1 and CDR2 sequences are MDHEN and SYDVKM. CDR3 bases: TGTGCCAGCAGTTTAGAACGGGGGAGAAGCAATCAGCCCCAGCATTTT. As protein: CASSLERGRSNQPQHF.

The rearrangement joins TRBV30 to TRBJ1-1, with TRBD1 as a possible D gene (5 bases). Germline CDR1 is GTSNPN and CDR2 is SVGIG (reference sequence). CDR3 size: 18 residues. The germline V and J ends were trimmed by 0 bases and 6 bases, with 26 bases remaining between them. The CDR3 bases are TGTGCCTGGAGTGTACGGCTGGGTTCCCCAGGGATCATCCCTGAAGCTTTCTTT. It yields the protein CAWSVRLGSPGIIPEAFF.

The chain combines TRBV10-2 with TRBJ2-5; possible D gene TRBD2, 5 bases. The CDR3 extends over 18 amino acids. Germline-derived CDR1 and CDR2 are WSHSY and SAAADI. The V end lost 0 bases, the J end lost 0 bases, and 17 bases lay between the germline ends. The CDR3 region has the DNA TGCGCCAGCAGTGAGTCGAAGGAGGTTAGGGCTTACCAAGAGACCCAGTACTTC. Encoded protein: CASSESKEVRAYQETQYF.

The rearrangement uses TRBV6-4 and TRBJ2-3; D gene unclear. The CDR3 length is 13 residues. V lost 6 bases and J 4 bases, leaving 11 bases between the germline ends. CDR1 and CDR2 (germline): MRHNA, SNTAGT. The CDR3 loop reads CASSPRLADTQYF. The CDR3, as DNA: TGTGCCAGCAGCCCCCGACTTGCAGATACGCAGTATTTT.

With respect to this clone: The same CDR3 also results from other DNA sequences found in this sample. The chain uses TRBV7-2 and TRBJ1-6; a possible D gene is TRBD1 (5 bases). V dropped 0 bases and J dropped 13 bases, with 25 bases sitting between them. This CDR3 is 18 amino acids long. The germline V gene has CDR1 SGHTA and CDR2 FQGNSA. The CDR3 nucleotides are TGTGCCAGCAGCTTAGCGGCGACCCTAGGACACGTCGGTTCCCCCCTCCACTTT. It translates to CASSLAATLGHVGSPLHF.

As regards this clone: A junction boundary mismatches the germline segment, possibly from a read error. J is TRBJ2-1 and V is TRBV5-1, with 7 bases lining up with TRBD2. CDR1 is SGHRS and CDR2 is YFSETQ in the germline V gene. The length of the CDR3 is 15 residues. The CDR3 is CASSPGTNSHNEQFF. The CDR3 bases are TGCGCCAGCAGCCCCGGGACTAACTCCCACAATGAGCAGTTCTTC.